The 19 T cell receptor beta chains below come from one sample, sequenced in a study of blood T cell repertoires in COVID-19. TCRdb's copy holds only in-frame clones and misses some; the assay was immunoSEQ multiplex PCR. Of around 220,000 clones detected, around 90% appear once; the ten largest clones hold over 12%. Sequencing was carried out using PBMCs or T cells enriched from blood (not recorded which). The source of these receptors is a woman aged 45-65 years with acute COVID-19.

The CDR3 protein is CATSRDVRGTDTQYF. CDR3 DNA: TGTGCCACCAGCAGAGATGTCAGGGGCACAGATACGCAGTATTTT. The genes are TRBV15 and TRBJ2-3, with D possibly matching TRBD1 (5 bases). The CDR3 has 15 amino acids. The germline V gene encodes CDR1 LNHNV and CDR2 YYDKDF (reference sequence). V lost 0 bases, J lost 1 base, and 8 bases lay in between.

The CDR3 nucleotides are TGTGCCAGCTCACCAGGGGCGCAAGAGACCCAGTACTTC. It yields the protein CASSPGAQETQYF. V and J are TRBV18 and TRBJ2-5, with D tentatively TRBD1 (5 bases). The germline V gene has CDR1 KGHSH and CDR2 LQKENI. V was pared by 2 bases and J by 2 bases, with 6 bases between. The CDR3 contains 13 residues.

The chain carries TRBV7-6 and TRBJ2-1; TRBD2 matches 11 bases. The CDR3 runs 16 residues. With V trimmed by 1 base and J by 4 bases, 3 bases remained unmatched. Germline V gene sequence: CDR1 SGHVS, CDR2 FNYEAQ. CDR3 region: CASSLVAGGRYNEQFF. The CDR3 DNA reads TGTGCCAGCAGCTTAGTAGCGGGAGGGCGATACAATGAGCAGTTCTTC.

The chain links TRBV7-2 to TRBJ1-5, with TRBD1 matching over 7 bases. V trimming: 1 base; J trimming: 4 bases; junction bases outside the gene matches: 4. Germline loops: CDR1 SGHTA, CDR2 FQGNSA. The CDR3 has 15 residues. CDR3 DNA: TGTGCCAGCAGCTTAGAGGGACAGTCAAATCAGCCCCAGCATTTT. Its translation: CASSLEGQSNQPQHF.

CDR3 loop: CASSFLVRSSYNSPLHF. The CDR3 region has the DNA TGTGCCAGCAGTTTTCTGGTGAGGAGCTCCTATAATTCACCCCTCCACTTT. This sequence joins TRBV28 and TRBJ1-6; unclear D gene. V was cut by 3 bases and J by 0 bases, with 12 bases left in between. The CDR3 consists of 17 residues. Germline CDR1 and CDR2: MDHEN and SYDVKM. Supplemented by reference TRBV28 and TRBJ1-6, the full variable domain reads DVKVTQSSRYLVKRTGEKVFLECVQDMDHENMFWYRQDPGLGLRLIYFSYDVKMKEKGDIPEGYSVSREKKERFSLILESASTNQTSMYLCASSFLVRSSYNSPLHFGNGTRLTVT.

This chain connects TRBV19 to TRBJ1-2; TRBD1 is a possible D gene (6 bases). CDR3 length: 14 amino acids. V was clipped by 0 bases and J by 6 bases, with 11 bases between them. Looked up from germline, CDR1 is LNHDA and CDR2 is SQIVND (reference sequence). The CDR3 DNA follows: TGTGCCAGTAGTATAGATTGGCAGGGGAATGGCTACACCTTC. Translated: CASSIDWQGNGYTF.

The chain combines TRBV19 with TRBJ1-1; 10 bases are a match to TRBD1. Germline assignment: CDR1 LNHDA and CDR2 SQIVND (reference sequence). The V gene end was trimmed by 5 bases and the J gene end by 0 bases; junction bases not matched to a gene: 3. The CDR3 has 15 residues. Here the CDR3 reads CASSPDRGLNTEAFF. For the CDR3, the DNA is TGTGCCAGTAGTCCAGACAGGGGGCTGAACACTGAAGCTTTCTTT.

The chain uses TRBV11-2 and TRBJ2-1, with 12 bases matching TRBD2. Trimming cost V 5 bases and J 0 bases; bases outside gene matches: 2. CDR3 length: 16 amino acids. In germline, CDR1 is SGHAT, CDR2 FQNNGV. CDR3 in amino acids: CASSVGLAGSYNEQFF. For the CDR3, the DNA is TGTGCCAGCAGCGTGGGACTAGCGGGCTCCTACAATGAGCAGTTCTTC.

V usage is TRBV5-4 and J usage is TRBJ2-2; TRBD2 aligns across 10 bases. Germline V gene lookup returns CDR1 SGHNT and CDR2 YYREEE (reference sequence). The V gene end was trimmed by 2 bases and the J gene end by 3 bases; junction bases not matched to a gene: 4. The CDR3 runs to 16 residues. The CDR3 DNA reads TGTGCCAGCAGCTTCTGGACTAGCGGTTACACCGGGGAGCTGTTTTTT. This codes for CASSFWTSGYTGELFF.

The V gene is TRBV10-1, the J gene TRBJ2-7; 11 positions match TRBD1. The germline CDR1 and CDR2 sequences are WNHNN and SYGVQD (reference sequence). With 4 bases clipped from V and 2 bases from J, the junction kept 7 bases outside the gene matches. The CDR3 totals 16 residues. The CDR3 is CASSGEGQGVPYEQYF. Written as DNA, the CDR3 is TGCGCCAGCAGTGGAGAGGGACAGGGGGTCCCCTACGAGCAGTACTTC.

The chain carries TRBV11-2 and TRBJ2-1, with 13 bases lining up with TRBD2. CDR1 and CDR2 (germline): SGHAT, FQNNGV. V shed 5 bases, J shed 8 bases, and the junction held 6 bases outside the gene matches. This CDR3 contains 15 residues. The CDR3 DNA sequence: TGTGCCAGCAGCGCTGGACTAGCGGGAGTAGATGAGCAGTTCTTC. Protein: CASSAGLAGVDEQFF.

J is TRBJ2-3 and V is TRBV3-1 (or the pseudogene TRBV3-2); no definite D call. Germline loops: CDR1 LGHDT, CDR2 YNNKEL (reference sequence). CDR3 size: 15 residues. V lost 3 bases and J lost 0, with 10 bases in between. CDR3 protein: CASSHWQTSTDTQYF. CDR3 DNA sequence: TGTGCCAGCAGCCACTGGCAGACTAGCACAGATACGCAGTATTTT.

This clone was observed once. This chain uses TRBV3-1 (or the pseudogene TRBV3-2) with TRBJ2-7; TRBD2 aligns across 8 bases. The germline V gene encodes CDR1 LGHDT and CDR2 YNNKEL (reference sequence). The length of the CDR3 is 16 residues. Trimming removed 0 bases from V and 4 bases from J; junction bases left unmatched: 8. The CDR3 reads CASSQDFGGRRYEQYF. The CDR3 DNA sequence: TGTGCCAGCAGCCAAGATTTCGGCGGGAGGAGGTACGAGCAGTACTTC.

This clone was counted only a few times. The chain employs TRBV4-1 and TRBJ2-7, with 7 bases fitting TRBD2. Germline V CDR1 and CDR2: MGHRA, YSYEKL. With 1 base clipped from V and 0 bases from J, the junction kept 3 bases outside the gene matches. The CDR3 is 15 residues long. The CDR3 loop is CASSQVWEGSYEQYF. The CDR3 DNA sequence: TGCGCCAGCAGCCAAGTGTGGGAGGGCTCCTACGAGCAGTACTTC.

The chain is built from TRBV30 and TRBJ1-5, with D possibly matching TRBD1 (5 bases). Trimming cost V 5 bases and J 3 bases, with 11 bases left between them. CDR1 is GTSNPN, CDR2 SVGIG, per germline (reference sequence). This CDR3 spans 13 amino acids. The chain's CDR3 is CAWGSGFNQPQHF. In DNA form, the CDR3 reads TGTGCCTGGGGGTCAGGGTTCAATCAGCCCCAGCATTTT.

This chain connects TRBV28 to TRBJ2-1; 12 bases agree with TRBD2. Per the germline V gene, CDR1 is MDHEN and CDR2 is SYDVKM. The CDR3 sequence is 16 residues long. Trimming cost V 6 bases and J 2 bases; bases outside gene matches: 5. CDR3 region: CASRSSSGRAYNEQFF. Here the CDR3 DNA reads TGTGCCAGCAGAAGTTCTAGCGGGAGGGCCTACAATGAGCAGTTCTTC.

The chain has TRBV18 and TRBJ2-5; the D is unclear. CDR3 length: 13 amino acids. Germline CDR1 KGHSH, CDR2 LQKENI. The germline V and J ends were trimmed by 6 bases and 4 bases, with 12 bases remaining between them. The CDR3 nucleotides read TGTGCCAGCTCCTCCACCATTAGAGAGACCCAGTACTTC. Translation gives CASSSTIRETQYF.

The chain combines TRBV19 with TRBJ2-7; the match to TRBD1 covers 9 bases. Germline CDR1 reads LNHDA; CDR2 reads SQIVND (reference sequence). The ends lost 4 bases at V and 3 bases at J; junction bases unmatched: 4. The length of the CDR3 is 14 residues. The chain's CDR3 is CASSTPGQGYEQYF. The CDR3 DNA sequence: TGTGCCAGTAGTACCCCGGGACAGGGCTACGAGCAGTACTTC.

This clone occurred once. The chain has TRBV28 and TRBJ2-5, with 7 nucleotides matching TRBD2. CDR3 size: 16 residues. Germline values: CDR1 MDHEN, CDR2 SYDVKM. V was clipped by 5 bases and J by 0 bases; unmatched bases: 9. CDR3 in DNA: TGTGCCAGCAGTCCAGGGACTACCCGGTACCAAGAGACCCAGTACTTC. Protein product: CASSPGTTRYQETQYF.